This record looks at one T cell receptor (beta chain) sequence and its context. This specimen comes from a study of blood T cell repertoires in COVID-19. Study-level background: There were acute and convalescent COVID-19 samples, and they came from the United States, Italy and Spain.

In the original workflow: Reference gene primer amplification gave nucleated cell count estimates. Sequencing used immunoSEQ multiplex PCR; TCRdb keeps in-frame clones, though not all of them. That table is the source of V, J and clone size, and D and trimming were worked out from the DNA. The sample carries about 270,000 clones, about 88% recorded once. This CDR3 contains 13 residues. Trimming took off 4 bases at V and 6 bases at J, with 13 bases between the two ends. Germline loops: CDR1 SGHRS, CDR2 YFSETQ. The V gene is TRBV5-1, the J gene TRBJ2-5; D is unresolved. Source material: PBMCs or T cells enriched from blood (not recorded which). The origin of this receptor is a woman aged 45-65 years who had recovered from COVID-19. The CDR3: CASSQPGLKTQYF. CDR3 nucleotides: TGCGCCAGCAGCCAACCGGGTCTTAAGACCCAGTACTTC. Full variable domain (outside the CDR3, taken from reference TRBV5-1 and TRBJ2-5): KAGVTQTPRYLIKTRGQQVTLSCSPISGHRSVSWYQQTPGQGLQFLFEYFSETQRNKGNFPGRFSGRQFSNSRSEMNVSTLELGDSALYLCASSQPGLKTQYFGPGTRLLVL.